The 23 T cell receptor beta chains reported below all come from one sample, sequenced in a study of response to subunit inactivated influenza vaccine. TCRdb used MiXCR to reprocess the RT-PCR reads, holding one entry per CDR3 protein. The sample shows a few hundred thousand distinct CDR3 sequences, roughly 20% of them seen only once. This sample comprised PBMCs from blood, obtained 21 months after vaccination. These receptors all come from a man aged 45-69 years who received an inactivated influenza vaccine.

The chain is built from TRBV12-3 or TRBV12-4 and TRBJ1-1, with TRBD1 as a possible D gene (5 bases). CDR3 length equals 17 residues. V was shortened by 3 bases and J by 4 bases, with 21 bases between the two germline ends. CDR3 region: CASSFRQGPYFGTEAFF. DNA for the CDR3: TGTGCCAGCAGTTTTCGGCAGGGCCCTTATTTTGGCACTGAAGCTTTCTTT.

This chain uses TRBV30 with TRBJ1-4; TRBD1 is a possible D gene (5 bases). The germline gives CDR1 GTSNPN, CDR2 SVGIG (reference sequence). CDR3 length equals 13 residues. V was trimmed by 0 bases and J by 8 bases, leaving 10 bases between them. This CDR3 is CAWSVPGGEKLFF. The CDR3 nucleotides read TGTGCCTGGAGTGTCCCCGGGGGAGAAAAACTGTTTTTT.

The chain has TRBV9 and TRBJ2-1; 7 positions match TRBD2. The germline gives CDR1 SGDLS, CDR2 YYNGEE. This CDR3 comprises 15 residues. V lost 0 bases, J lost 2 bases, and 2 bases stayed unmatched. The CDR3 here is CASSVAGTTYNEQFF. In nucleotides, the CDR3 is TGTGCCAGCAGCGTAGCCGGGACTACCTACAATGAGCAGTTCTTC.

There are a few counts of this clonotype. The rearrangement joins TRBV18 to TRBJ1-2; TRBD1 agrees at 7 bases. V trimming: 1 base; J trimming: 1 base; junction bases outside the gene matches: 6. CDR1 KGHSH and CDR2 LQKENI come from the germline V gene. This CDR3 spans 16 amino acids. This CDR3 is CASSPLGTEINYGYTF. The CDR3 DNA follows: TGTGCCAGCTCACCACTGGGGACAGAGATTAACTATGGCTACACCTTC. The whole variable domain, remainder taken from reference TRBV18 and TRBJ1-2, is NAGVMQNPRHLVRRRGQEARLRCSPMKGHSHVYWYRQLPEEGLKFMVYLQKENIIDESGMPKERFSAEFPKEGPSILRIQQVVRGDSAAYFCASSPLGTEINYGYTFGSGTRLTVV.

This clonotype has just a few counts. The chain has TRBV9 and TRBJ2-2; TRBD1 might be the D (6 bases). CDR1 SGDLS and CDR2 YYNGEE come from the germline V gene. The CDR3 consists of 14 residues. The V and J ends lost 2 bases and 6 bases respectively, with 11 bases between them. The CDR3: CASSVRDKSGELFF. The CDR3 DNA follows: TGTGCCAGCAGCGTTCGGGACAAGTCCGGGGAGCTGTTTTTT.

V and J are TRBV5-1 and TRBJ2-5; 11 nucleotides line up with TRBD2. The CDR3 totals 18 residues. Germline trimming cut 4 bases from V and 1 base from J; bases unmatched to any gene: 12. Germline V lookup: CDR1 SGHRS, CDR2 YFSETQ. The DNA for the CDR3 is TGCGCCAGCAGCCCCGGGACTAGCGGAGTCCTGTTCCAAGAGACCCAGTACTTC. This sequence encodes CASSPGTSGVLFQETQYF.

This clonotype was picked up a small number of times. CDR3 sequence (DNA): TGTGCCAGCAGAACAGGCGGGACAGGTCATACTAATGAAAAACTGTTTTTT. This sequence encodes CASRTGGTGHTNEKLFF. The J gene is TRBJ1-4, the V gene TRBV6-1, with 8 bases that match TRBD1. Germline-derived CDR1 and CDR2 are MNHNS and SASEGT. Losses at the gene ends were 6 bases for V and 2 bases for J; bases not matched to a gene: 11. This CDR3 is built from 17 residues.

The table lists this clonotype with a few counts. The V and J genes are TRBV4-2 and TRBJ2-3; tentatively, D is TRBD1 (7 bases). This CDR3 has 17 residues. V was shortened by 0 bases and J by 2 bases, with 15 bases between the two germline ends. Germline values: CDR1 LGHNA, CDR2 YNFKEQ. In DNA, the CDR3 is TGTGCCAGCAGCCAAGAAGAGGGCAGGGGGGCCACAGATACGCAGTATTTT. Translated, it gives CASSQEEGRGATDTQYF.

The J gene is TRBJ1-5, the V gene TRBV20-1, with D unresolved. With 0 bases removed from V and 3 bases from J, the gap between germline ends came to 9 bases. CDR3 length: 14 residues. Germline-derived CDR1 and CDR2 are DFQATT and SNEGSKA (reference sequence). CDR3 sequence reads: CSARDHTINQPQHF. The CDR3 region has the DNA TGCAGTGCTAGAGATCACACAATCAATCAGCCCCAGCATTTT.

The rearrangement uses TRBV12-3 or TRBV12-4 and TRBJ2-7; TRBD2 matches 10 bases. V was clipped by 4 bases and J by 2 bases; unmatched bases: 5. The CDR3 is made up of 15 amino acids. CDR3 loop: CASSSWTSGAYEQYF. DNA for the CDR3: TGTGCCAGCAGTTCGTGGACTAGCGGAGCCTACGAGCAGTACTTC.

J is TRBJ1-2 and V is TRBV6-1, with 9 bases aligning to TRBD1. The junction had 9 bases not matched to a gene; V was cut back by 3 bases and J by 7 bases. Germline V lookup: CDR1 MNHNS, CDR2 SASEGT. CDR3 length equals 15 residues. The CDR3 nucleotides are TGTGCCAGCAGTGATGCGTGGGGACAGGGAATTGGCTACACCTTC. Amino acid sequence: CASSDAWGQGIGYTF.

This clonotype was seen only a few times. The gene calls are TRBV2 and TRBJ2-1, with TRBD1 identical over 7 bases. The V segment lost 5 bases and the J segment 6 bases; nucleotides outside the gene matches: 7. Germline loops: CDR1 SNHLY, CDR2 FYNNEI. CDR3 length: 14 residues. The CDR3 reads CASSRDSSVNEQFF. The CDR3 coding sequence is TGTGCCAGCAGTCGGGACAGTTCGGTCAATGAGCAGTTCTTC.

This clonotype was seen repeatedly, ten times or more. The chain recombines TRBV30 with TRBJ1-1; unclear D gene. This CDR3 spans 12 amino acids. Germline lookup yields CDR1 GTSNPN and CDR2 SVGIG (reference sequence). Trimming removed 0 bases from V and 10 bases from J, with 12 bases in between. The CDR3 is CAWSVLGLGAFF. The CDR3 DNA reads TGTGCCTGGAGTGTACTTGGGCTTGGAGCTTTCTTT. Full variable domain (outside the CDR3, taken from reference TRBV30 and TRBJ1-1): SQTIHQWPATLVQPVGSPLSLECTVEGTSNPNLYWYRQAAGRGLQLLFYSVGIGQISSEVPQNLSASRPQDRQFILSSKKLLLSDSGFYLCAWSVLGLGAFFGQGTRLTVV.

Only a few counts were recorded for this clonotype. V is TRBV12-3 or TRBV12-4 and J is TRBJ2-7, with 7 bases lining up with TRBD1. The V gene end was trimmed by 1 base and the J gene end by 2 bases; junction bases not matched to a gene: 2. This CDR3 region has 14 residues. CDR3 region: CASSLVDRAYEQYF. CDR3 in DNA: TGTGCCAGCAGTTTAGTCGACAGGGCCTACGAGCAGTACTTC.

The chain couples TRBV5-1 to TRBJ1-2; a possible D gene is TRBD1 (6 bases). Per the germline V gene, CDR1 is SGHRS and CDR2 is YFSETQ. The CDR3 sequence is 14 residues long. V was pared by 4 bases and J by 8 bases, with 18 bases between. The DNA for the CDR3 is TGCGCCAGCAGCACAGGGACGAACCCTATGGGCTACACCTTC. Protein sequence: CASSTGTNPMGYTF.

This clonotype was seen a handful of times. CDR3 amino acids: CASSPMGRGSGNTIYF. The DNA of the CDR3 is TGTGCCAGCAGCCCAATGGGTCGTGGCTCTGGAAACACCATATATTTT. The chain is built from TRBV12-3 or TRBV12-4 and TRBJ1-3; no reliable D call. This CDR3 region has 16 residues. The V and J ends lost 6 bases and 0 bases respectively, with 15 bases between them.

Comment on this clonotype: Here the CDR3 omits its conserved ending phenylalanine or tryptophan, so a read error is the likely source. The chain is built from TRBV11-1 and TRBJ2-5, with a tentative D call TRBD2 (6 bases). Trimming stripped 1 base from V and 0 bases from J, with 24 bases between. CDR1 and CDR2 from the germline V gene are SGHAT and FQDESV (reference sequence). The CDR3 contains 20 residues. CDR3 nucleotides: TGTGCCAGCAGCTTAGTCGACCCTCGACCGCCCGCGGGGTACCAAGAGACCCAGTACTAC. This encodes CASSLVDPRPPAGYQETQYY.

This clonotype came up a few times. This chain links TRBV5-1 with TRBJ2-3; a weak D match, TRBD2 (6 bases). In germline, CDR1 is SGHRS, CDR2 YFSETQ. CDR3 length equals 14 residues. V was trimmed by 4 bases and J by 6 bases, leaving 15 bases between them. The CDR3 here is CASSLGGPKDTQYF. CDR3 sequence (DNA): TGCGCCAGCAGCCTGGGAGGCCCGAAGGATACGCAGTATTTT.

V gene TRBV2 combines with J gene TRBJ2-7; D not certain. Germline V gene sequence: CDR1 SNHLY, CDR2 FYNNEI. V was pared by 4 bases and J by 1 base, with 11 bases between. The CDR3 covers 14 residues. This chain's CDR3 is CASSAEAGSYEQYF. The CDR3 DNA reads TGTGCCAGCAGTGCAGAGGCCGGTTCCTACGAGCAGTACTTC.

In this sample, this clonotype turned up a few times. The V gene is TRBV3-1, the J gene TRBJ2-2; 15 positions match TRBD2. Trimming at V came to 0 bases and at J to 6 bases, leaving 2 bases not matched to a gene. This CDR3 contains 17 residues. Germline assignment: CDR1 LGHDT and CDR2 YNNKEL (reference sequence). The CDR3 loop is CASSQDRTSGRAGELFF. The CDR3 DNA follows: TGTGCCAGCAGCCAAGATCGGACTAGCGGGAGGGCCGGGGAGCTGTTTTTT.

This clonotype has a handful of counts. The chain is built from TRBV25-1 and TRBJ1-2; D is unresolved. The germline CDR1 and CDR2 sequences are MGHDK and SYGVNS. The CDR3 covers 14 residues. Trimming shortened V by 3 bases and J by 7 bases, and 15 bases separated the two germline ends. CDR3 residues: CASSDARGASGYTF. The CDR3 DNA follows: TGTGCCAGCAGTGATGCCCGGGGTGCTTCTGGCTACACCTTC.

This clonotype was picked up a small number of times. The chain carries TRBV10-1 and TRBJ1-1; D gene uncertain. Trimming shortened V by 3 bases and J by 8 bases, and 7 bases separated the two germline ends. Germline CDR1 and CDR2: WNHNN and SYGVQD (reference sequence). The CDR3 sequence is 11 residues long. CDR3 nucleotides: TGCGCCAGCAGTGATTTATCGGAAGCTTTCTTT. It is translated as CASSDLSEAFF.

The chain employs TRBV28 and TRBJ1-1; D perhaps matches TRBD1 (5 bases). The V gene's germline CDR1 is MDHEN and CDR2 SYDVKM. V gave up 5 bases and J gave up 1 base, with 20 bases separating them. This CDR3 comprises 17 residues. DNA for the CDR3: TGTGCCAGCAGTAACACCCGCTATGGACATCAGAACACTGAAGCTTTCTTT. Amino acids: CASSNTRYGHQNTEAFF.